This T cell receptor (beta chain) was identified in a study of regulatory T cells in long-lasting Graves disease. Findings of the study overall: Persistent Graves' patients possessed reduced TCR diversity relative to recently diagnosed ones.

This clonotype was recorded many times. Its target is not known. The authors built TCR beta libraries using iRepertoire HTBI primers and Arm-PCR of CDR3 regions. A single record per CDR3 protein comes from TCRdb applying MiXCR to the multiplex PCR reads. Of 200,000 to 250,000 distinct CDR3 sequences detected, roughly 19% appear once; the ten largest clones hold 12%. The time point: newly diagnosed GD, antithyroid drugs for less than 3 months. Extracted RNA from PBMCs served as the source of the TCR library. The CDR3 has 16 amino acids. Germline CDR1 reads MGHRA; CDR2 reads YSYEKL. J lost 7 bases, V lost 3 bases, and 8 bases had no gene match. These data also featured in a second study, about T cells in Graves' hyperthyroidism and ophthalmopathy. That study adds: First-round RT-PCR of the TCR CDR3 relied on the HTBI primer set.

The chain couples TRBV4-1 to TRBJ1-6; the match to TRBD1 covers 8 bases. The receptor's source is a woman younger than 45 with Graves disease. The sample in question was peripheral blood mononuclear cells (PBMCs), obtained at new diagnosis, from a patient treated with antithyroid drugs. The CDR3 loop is CASSQYVTGGNSPLHF. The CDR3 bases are TGCGCCAGCAGCCAGTACGTCACAGGGGGAAATTCACCCCTCCACTTT.